The next 18 T cell receptor beta chains were all read from a single sample in a study of cytomegalovirus exposure and HLA in healthy donors. The primer mix had 60 Vbeta and 13 Jbeta primers. Only in-frame clones appear in the TCRdb table, and some are missing; sequencing was by immunoSEQ multiplex PCR. The sample consists of 98,000 or so clones, roughly three quarters of them appearing once. Sequencing input: PBMCs. These receptors all come from a female donor in good health and CMV-seronegative.

The chain recombines TRBV6-6 with TRBJ1-5; 7 bases line up with TRBD1. V dropped 4 bases and J dropped 7; count of bases not matched to a gene: 13. Germline lookup yields CDR1 MNHNY and CDR2 SVGAGI (reference sequence). There are 16 residues in the CDR3. CDR3 nucleotides: TGTGCCAGCAGTTCCTTCGACAGGGTTAAAGGACAGCCCCAGCATTTT. This sequence encodes CASSSFDRVKGQPQHF.

This chain connects TRBV11-3 to TRBJ2-1, with 8 bases lining up with TRBD1. Germline trimming cut 5 bases from V and 5 bases from J; bases unmatched to any gene: 2. From germline, CDR1 is SGHNT and CDR2 YENEEA. The CDR3 length is 13 residues. CDR3 coding DNA: TGTGCCAGCAGCCCAGGGGGCAACAATGAGCAGTTCTTC. Translating gives CASSPGGNNEQFF.

The chain is built from TRBV28 and TRBJ1-5; D call uncertain. V lost 7 bases and J lost 3, with 16 bases in between. Germline V gives CDR1 MDHEN, CDR2 SYDVKM. The CDR3 has 15 residues. The CDR3 loop is CASNEEAGYNQPQHF. The CDR3 nucleotides read TGTGCCAGCAATGAGGAGGCAGGTTACAATCAGCCCCAGCATTTT.

This clone was detected only a few times. This rearrangement joins TRBV14 to TRBJ2-5, with 7 bases lining up with TRBD2. The CDR3 sequence is 15 residues long. J lost 5 bases, V lost 4 bases, and 10 bases had no gene match. CDR1 and CDR2 (germline): SGHDN, FVKESK. CDR3 loop: CASSLRRSGTETQYF. CDR3 sequence (DNA): TGTGCCAGCAGCCTTCGCAGGAGCGGGACGGAGACCCAGTACTTC.

The V and J genes are TRBV18 and TRBJ2-7; 9 nucleotides align to TRBD2. The ends lost 0 bases at V and 7 bases at J; junction bases unmatched: 10. The germline gives CDR1 KGHSH, CDR2 LQKENI. The CDR3 sequence is 16 residues long. The CDR3 sequence is CASSPPAGGALREQYF. The CDR3 DNA reads as TGTGCCAGCTCACCACCTGCGGGAGGGGCCCTACGAGAGCAGTACTTC.

This clone was observed a few times. The rearrangement joins TRBV6-5 to TRBJ1-4; D remains unclear. The germline CDR1 and CDR2 sequences are MNHEY and SVGAGI. The CDR3 spans 12 residues. The V end lost 6 bases, the J end lost 7 bases, and 9 bases lay between the germline ends. CDR3 region: CASSADSEKLFF. CDR3 nucleotide sequence: TGTGCCAGCAGCGCCGATAGTGAAAAACTGTTTTTT.

The V call is TRBV19, the J call TRBJ1-1; no firm D call. CDR3 length equals 13 residues. CDR1 is LNHDA, CDR2 SQIVND, per germline (reference sequence). V lost 4 bases to trimming and J lost 1 base, with 7 bases between them. In nucleotides, the CDR3 is TGTGCCAGTAGTAGGGCAGGGAACACTGAAGCTTTCTTT. It specifies CASSRAGNTEAFF.

V gene TRBV7-9 combines with J gene TRBJ1-2; unclear D gene. The CDR3 loop spans 14 amino acids. V was pared by 5 bases and J by 8 bases, with 18 bases between. Germline CDR1 reads SEHNR; CDR2 reads FQNEAQ (reference sequence). CDR3 sequence reads: CASSPEGPWMGYTF. CDR3 nucleotides: TGTGCCAGCAGCCCCGAGGGCCCGTGGATGGGCTACACCTTC.

The chain links TRBV19 to TRBJ1-4; weak D call: TRBD1 (6 bases). V lost 10 bases and J lost 0, with 18 bases in between. Germline-derived CDR1 and CDR2 are LNHDA and SQIVND (reference sequence). The CDR3 contains 16 residues. For the CDR3, the DNA is TGTGCCACTAAACGGACAGAATTGGCAACTAATGAAAAACTGTTTTTT. Its translation is CATKRTELATNEKLFF.

The J gene is TRBJ2-5, the V gene TRBV14; D perhaps matches TRBD2 (6 bases). The V gene's germline CDR1 is SGHDN and CDR2 FVKESK. The CDR3 spans 17 residues. V gave up 2 bases and J gave up 4 bases, with 20 bases separating them. CDR3 sequence (DNA): TGTGCCAGCAGCCAACAGCTCCGAGCGGGCTCCCCAGAGACCCAGTACTTC. This gives the protein CASSQQLRAGSPETQYF.

The J gene is TRBJ1-1, the V gene TRBV25-1, with D tentatively TRBD1 (5 bases). The CDR3 length is 16 residues. Germline CDR1 MGHDK, CDR2 SYGVNS. V shed 6 bases and J shed 4 bases, with 21 bases lying between them. CDR3 coding DNA: TGTGCCAGCAGACCGGGGGGGTTTGATAGTGGCACTGAAGCTTTCTTT. Protein: CASRPGGFDSGTEAFF.

The rearrangement uses TRBV5-1 and TRBJ2-7, with TRBD1 identical over 8 bases. Looked up from germline, CDR1 is SGHRS and CDR2 is YFSETQ. J lost 3 bases, V lost 0 bases, and 5 bases had no gene match. This CDR3 region has 15 residues. The CDR3 loop reads CASSLAGTGIYEQYF. CDR3 bases: TGCGCCAGCAGCTTGGCCGGGACAGGTATCTACGAGCAGTACTTC.

This chain links TRBV5-1 with TRBJ2-7; TRBD1 might be the D (5 bases). Germline V gene data show CDR1 as SGHRS and CDR2 as YFSETQ. This CDR3 is built from 14 residues. Trimming left V 0 bases short and J 2 bases short, with 9 bases between. The CDR3 here is CASSLVTVPYEQYF. In nucleotides, the CDR3 is TGCGCCAGCAGCTTGGTGACAGTTCCCTACGAGCAGTACTTC.

As to this clone: No DNA is shown, since the ends of the CDR3 on it are uncertain; the CDR3 is the one TCRdb lists. The chain couples TRBV2 to TRBJ1-2; the listed D gene, TRBD1, was not tested against the DNA. The length of the CDR3 is 13 amino acids, counting both ends. The germline V gene encodes CDR1 SNHLY and CDR2 FYNNEI. This CDR3 is CASILDRAYGYTF.

This chain uses TRBV7-3 with TRBJ2-5; D ambiguous. Germline CDR1 reads SGHTA; CDR2 reads FQGTGA. The V and J ends lost 2 bases and 0 bases respectively, with 7 bases between them. This CDR3 spans 14 amino acids. The DNA for the CDR3 is TGTGCCAGCAGCTTACCCCCTTACCAAGAGACCCAGTACTTC. Its translation: CASSLPPYQETQYF.

The gene calls are TRBV7-9 and TRBJ2-1; 10 bases are a match to TRBD1. The CDR3 is 15 residues long. Germline CDR1 and CDR2: SEHNR and FQNEAQ (reference sequence). V lost 5 bases and J lost 4; bases outside the gene matches: 5. The CDR3, as DNA: TGTGCCAGCAGCCCAGGGACAGGGGTATACAATGAGCAGTTCTTC. Protein product: CASSPGTGVYNEQFF. Based on the CDR3 plus reference TRBV7-9 and TRBJ2-1, the full variable domain is DTGVSQNPRHKITKRGQNVTFRCDPISEHNRLYWYRQTLGQGPEFLTYFQNEAQLEKSRLLSDRFSAERPKGSFSTLEIQRTEQGDSAMYLCASSPGTGVYNEQFFGPGTRLTVL.

The V call is TRBV25-1, the J call TRBJ2-7; no clear D gene. CDR1 and CDR2 from the germline V gene are MGHDK and SYGVNS. The V and J ends lost 8 bases and 0 bases respectively, with 11 bases between them. The CDR3 is 13 amino acids. The CDR3 protein is CASSGPSSYEQYF. CDR3 DNA: TGTGCCAGCTCAGGCCCGAGCTCCTACGAGCAGTACTTC.

The chain joins TRBV4-2 to TRBJ2-1, with TRBD2 identical over 9 bases. The length of the CDR3 is 16 residues. Germline V gene sequence: CDR1 LGHNA, CDR2 YNFKEQ. Trimming removed 1 base from V and 2 bases from J; junction bases left unmatched: 3. The CDR3 nucleotides read TGTGCCAGCAGCCAAGCGACTAGCGGAACCTACAATGAGCAGTTCTTC. This codes for CASSQATSGTYNEQFF.